This TCR beta chain was captured in a study of post-analysis software for immune sequencing data. Across the whole study: Some patients lacked subtype; others had relapsing-remitting, secondary progressive or progressive-relapsing disease.

Notes on this clonotype: The antigen is undetermined.

General study results and limits: In multiple sclerosis, normalized Chao1 diversity was significantly below that of controls. In patients, five or six TRBV segments were more frequent than in controls, with TRBV5-6, TRBV5-1 and TRBV20-1 among them. Samples from a shared batch, those prepared together, strongly co-clustered by F measure.

Germline lookup yields CDR1 WNHNN and CDR2 SYGVQD (reference sequence). With 4 bases removed from V and 6 bases from J, the gap between germline ends came to 10 bases. This CDR3 is built from 13 residues. TCR beta libraries were prepared from cDNA with unique molecular identifiers. T cells numbering about 0.9 to 11 million yielded around 500,000 cDNA molecules. Using its own MiXCR run on the PCR reads, TCRdb lists one record per CDR3 protein. The sample shows roughly 540,000 distinct CDR3 sequences, roughly 34% of them seen only once. The V call is TRBV10-1, the J call TRBJ1-5; D may be TRBD1 (5 bases). The sample taken for sequencing was blood. The source is a girl between 2 and 17 years old with multiple sclerosis. The CDR3 nucleotides are TGCGCCAGCAGTGCGGGGGGTTCTCAGCCCCAGCATTTT. Residues: CASSAGGSQPQHF.